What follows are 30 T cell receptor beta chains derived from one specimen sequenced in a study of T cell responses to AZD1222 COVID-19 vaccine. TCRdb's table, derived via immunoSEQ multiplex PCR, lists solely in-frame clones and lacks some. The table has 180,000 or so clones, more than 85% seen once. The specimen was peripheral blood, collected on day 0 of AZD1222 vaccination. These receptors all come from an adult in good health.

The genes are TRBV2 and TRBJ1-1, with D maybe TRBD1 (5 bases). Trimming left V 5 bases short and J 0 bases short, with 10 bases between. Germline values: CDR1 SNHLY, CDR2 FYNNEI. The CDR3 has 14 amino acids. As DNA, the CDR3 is TGTGCCAGCAGTTACAGGACGATGAACACTGAAGCTTTCTTT. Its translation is CASSYRTMNTEAFF.

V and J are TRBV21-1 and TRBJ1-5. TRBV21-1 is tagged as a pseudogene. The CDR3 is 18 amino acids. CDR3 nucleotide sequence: TGTGCCAGCAGCAAGCTTCGGACTTCAGAGGATAGCAATCAGCCCCAGCATTTT. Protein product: CASSKLRTSEDSNQPQHF.

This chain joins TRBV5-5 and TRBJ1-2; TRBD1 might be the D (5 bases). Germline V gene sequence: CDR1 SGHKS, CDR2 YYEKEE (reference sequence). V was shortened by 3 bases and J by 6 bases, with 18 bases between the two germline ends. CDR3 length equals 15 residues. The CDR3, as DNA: TGTGCCAGCAGCTCGGTCAGGCAGGGCCTAAATGGCTACACCTTC. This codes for CASSSVRQGLNGYTF.

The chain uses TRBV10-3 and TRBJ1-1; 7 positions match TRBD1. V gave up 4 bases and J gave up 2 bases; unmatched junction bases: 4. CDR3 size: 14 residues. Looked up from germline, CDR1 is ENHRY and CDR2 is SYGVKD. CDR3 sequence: CAISAGTVNTEAFF. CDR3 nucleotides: TGTGCCATCAGTGCCGGGACAGTCAACACTGAAGCTTTCTTT.

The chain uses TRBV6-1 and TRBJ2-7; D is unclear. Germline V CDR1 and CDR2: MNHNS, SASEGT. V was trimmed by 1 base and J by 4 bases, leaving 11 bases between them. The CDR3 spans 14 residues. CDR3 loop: CASSEGGREYEQYF. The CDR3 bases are TGTGCCAGCAGTGAAGGCGGCAGAGAATACGAGCAGTACTTC.

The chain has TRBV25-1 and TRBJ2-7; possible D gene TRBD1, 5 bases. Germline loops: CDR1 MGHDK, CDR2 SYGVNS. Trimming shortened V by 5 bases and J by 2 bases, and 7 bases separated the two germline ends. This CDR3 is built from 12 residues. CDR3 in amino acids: CASSTGPYEQYF. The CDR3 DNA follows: TGTGCCAGCAGTACAGGTCCCTACGAGCAGTACTTC.

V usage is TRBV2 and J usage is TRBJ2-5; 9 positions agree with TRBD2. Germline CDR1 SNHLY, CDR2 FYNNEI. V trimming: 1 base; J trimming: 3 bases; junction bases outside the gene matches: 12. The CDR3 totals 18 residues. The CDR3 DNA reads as TGTGCCAGCAGTGAAGATGGAGCGGGGGGTCTCATTAAAGAGACCCAGTACTTC. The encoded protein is CASSEDGAGGLIKETQYF.

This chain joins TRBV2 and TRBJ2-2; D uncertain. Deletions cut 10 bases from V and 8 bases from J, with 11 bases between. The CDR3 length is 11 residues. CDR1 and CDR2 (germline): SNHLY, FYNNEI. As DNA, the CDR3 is TGTGCCACCGCCTCGATTGGGGAGCTGTTTTTT. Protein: CATASIGELFF. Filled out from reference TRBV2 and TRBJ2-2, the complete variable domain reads EPEVTQTPSHQVTQMGQEVILRCVPISNHLYFYWYRQILGQKVEFLVSFYNNEISEKSEIFDDQFSVERPDGSNFTLKIRSTKLEDSAMYFCATASIGELFFGEGSRLTVL.

The CDR3 is CASSLVVWDGYTF. The CDR3, as DNA: TGTGCCAGCAGCTTAGTAGTTTGGGATGGCTACACCTTC. This chain uses TRBV7-9 with TRBJ1-2; D is unclear. CDR3 length: 13 residues. Per the germline V gene, CDR1 is SEHNR and CDR2 is FQNEAQ (reference sequence). V lost 1 base to trimming and J lost 6 bases, with 9 bases between them.

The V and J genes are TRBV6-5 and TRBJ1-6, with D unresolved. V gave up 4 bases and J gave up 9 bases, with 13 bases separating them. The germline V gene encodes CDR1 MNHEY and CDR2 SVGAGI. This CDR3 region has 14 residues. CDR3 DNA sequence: TGTGCCAGCAGTTTCCGGGTGATCAGTTCACCCCTCCACTTT. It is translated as CASSFRVISSPLHF.

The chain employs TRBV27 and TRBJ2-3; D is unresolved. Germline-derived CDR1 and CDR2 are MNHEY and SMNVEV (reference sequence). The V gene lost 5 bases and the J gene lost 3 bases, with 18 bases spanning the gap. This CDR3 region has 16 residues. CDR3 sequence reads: CASSPGWVARTDTQYF. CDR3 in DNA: TGTGCCAGCAGTCCGGGTTGGGTTGCGAGGACAGATACGCAGTATTTT.

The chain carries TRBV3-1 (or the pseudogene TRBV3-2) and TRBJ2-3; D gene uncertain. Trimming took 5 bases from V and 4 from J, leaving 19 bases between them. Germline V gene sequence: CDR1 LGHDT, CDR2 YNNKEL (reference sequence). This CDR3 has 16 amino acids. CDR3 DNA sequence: TGTGCCAGCAGCGAAATACCGAGCAGGATCGCAGATACGCAGTATTTT. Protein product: CASSEIPSRIADTQYF.

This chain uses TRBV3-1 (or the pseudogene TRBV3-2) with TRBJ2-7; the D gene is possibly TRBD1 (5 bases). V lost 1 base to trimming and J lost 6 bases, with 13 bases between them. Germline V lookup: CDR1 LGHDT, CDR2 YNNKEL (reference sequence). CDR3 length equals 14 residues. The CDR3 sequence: CASSQGVEGAEQYF. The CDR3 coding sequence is TGTGCCAGCAGCCAAGGAGTAGAAGGGGCCGAGCAGTACTTC.

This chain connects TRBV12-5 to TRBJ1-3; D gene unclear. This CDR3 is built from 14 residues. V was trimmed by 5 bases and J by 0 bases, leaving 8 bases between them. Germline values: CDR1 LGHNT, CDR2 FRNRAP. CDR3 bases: TGTGCTAGTGGTCCCGGTTACTCTGGAAACACCATATATTTT. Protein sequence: CASGPGYSGNTIYF.

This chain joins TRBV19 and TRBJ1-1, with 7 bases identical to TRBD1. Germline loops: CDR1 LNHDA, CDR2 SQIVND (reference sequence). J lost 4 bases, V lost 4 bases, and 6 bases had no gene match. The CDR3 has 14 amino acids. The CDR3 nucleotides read TGTGCCAGTAGTAACAGGGGTCCCCCCACTGAAGCTTTCTTT. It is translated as CASSNRGPPTEAFF.

The CDR3 bases are TGTGCCAGCAGTTTAACCAATCAGCCCCAGCATTTT. Translated: CASSLTNQPQHF. This sequence joins TRBV27 and TRBJ1-5; unclear D gene. V was pared by 2 bases and J by 3 bases, with 2 bases between. Per the germline V gene, CDR1 is MNHEY and CDR2 is SMNVEV (reference sequence). This CDR3 spans 12 amino acids.

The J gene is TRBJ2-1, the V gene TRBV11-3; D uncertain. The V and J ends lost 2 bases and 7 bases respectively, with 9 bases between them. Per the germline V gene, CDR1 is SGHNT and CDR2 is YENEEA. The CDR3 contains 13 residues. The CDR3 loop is CASSLNRMNEQFF. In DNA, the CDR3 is TGTGCCAGCAGCTTAAATAGGATGAATGAGCAGTTCTTC.

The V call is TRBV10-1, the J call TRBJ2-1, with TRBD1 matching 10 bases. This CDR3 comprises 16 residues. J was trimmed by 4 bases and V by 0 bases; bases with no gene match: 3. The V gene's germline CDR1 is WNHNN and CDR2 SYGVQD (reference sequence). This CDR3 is CASSESRGQGYNEQFF. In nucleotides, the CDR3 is TGCGCCAGCAGTGAGTCAAGGGGACAGGGGTACAATGAGCAGTTCTTC.

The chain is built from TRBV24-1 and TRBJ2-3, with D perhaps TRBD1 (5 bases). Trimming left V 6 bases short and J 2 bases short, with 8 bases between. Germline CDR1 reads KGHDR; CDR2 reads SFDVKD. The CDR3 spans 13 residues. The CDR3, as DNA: TGTGCCACCAGTCCGGACAACACAGATACGCAGTATTTT. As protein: CATSPDNTDTQYF.

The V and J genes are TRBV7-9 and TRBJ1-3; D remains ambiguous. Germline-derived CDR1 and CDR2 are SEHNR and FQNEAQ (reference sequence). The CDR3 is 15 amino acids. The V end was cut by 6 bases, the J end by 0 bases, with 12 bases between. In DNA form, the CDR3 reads TGTGCCAGCAGAGGTCCTGGGGTCTCTGGAAACACCATATATTTT. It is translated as CASRGPGVSGNTIYF.

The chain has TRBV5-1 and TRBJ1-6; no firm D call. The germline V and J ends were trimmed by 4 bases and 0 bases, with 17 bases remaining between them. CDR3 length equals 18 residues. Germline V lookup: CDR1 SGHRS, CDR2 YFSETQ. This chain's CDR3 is CASSPSDRGRSYNSPLHF. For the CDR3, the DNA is TGCGCCAGCAGCCCATCGGACCGTGGCCGCTCCTATAATTCACCCCTCCACTTT.

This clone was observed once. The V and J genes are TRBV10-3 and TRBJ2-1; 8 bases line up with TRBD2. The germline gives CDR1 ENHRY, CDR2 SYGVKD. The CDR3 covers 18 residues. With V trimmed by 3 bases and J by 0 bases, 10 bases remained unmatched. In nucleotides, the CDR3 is TGTGCCATCAGTGACATAGCTGGGGGGACTAGCTCCTACAATGAGCAGTTCTTC. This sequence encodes CAISDIAGGTSSYNEQFF.

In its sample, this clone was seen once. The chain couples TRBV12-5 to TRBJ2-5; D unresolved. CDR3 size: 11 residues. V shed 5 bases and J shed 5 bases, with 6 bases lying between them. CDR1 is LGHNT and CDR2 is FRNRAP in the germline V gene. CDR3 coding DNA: TGTGCTAGTGGTCACGGGGAGACCCAGTACTTC. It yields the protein CASGHGETQYF.

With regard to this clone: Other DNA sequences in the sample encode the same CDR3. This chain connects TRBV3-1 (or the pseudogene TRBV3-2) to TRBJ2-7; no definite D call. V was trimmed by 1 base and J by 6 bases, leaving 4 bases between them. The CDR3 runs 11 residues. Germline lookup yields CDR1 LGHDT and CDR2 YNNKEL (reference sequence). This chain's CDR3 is CASSQAGEQYF. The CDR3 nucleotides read TGTGCCAGCAGCCAAGCAGGCGAGCAGTACTTC.

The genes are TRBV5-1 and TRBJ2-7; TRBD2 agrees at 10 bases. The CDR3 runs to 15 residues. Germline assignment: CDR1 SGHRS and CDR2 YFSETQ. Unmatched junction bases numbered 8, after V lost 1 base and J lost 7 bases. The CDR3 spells CASSLTSGEGGEQYF. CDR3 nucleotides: TGCGCCAGCAGCTTGACTAGCGGGGAAGGAGGTGAGCAGTACTTC. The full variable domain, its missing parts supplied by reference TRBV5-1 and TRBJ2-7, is KAGVTQTPRYLIKTRGQQVTLSCSPISGHRSVSWYQQTPGQGLQFLFEYFSETQRNKGNFPGRFSGRQFSNSRSEMNVSTLELGDSALYLCASSLTSGEGGEQYFGPGTRLTVT.

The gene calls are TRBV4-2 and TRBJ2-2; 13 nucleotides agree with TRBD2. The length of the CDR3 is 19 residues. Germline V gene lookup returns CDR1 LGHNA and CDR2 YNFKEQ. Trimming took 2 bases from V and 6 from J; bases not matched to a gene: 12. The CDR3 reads CASSQTSGRARDPAGELFF. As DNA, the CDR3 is TGTGCCAGCAGCCAAACTAGCGGGAGGGCCAGGGACCCTGCCGGGGAGCTGTTTTTT.

Written as DNA, the CDR3 is TGTGCCAGCTCCGACACCCCCGACAACAATGAGCAGTTCTTC. It translates to CASSDTPDNNEQFF. V is TRBV18 and J is TRBJ2-1, with unresolved D. The CDR3 runs 14 residues. V was cut by 6 bases and J by 5 bases, with 14 bases left in between. Per the germline V gene, CDR1 is KGHSH and CDR2 is LQKENI.

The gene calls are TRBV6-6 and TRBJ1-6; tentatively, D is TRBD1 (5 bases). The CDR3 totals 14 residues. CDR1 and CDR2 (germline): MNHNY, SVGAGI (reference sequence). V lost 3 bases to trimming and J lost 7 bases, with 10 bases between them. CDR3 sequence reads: CASSYLRDNSPLHF. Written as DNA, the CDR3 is TGTGCCAGCAGTTATCTCCGGGACAATTCACCCCTCCACTTT.

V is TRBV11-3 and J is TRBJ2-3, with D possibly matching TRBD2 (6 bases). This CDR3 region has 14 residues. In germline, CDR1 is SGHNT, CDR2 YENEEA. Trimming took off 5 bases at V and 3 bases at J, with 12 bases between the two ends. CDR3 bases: TGTGCCAGCAGCATTGGGAGGACGACAGATACGCAGTATTTT. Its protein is CASSIGRTTDTQYF. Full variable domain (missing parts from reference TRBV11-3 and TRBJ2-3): EAGVVQSPRYKIIEKKQPVAFWCNPISGHNTLYWYLQNLGQGPELLIRYENEEAVDDSQLPKDRFSAERLKGVDSTLKIQPAELGDSAVYLCASSIGRTTDTQYFGPGTRLTVL.

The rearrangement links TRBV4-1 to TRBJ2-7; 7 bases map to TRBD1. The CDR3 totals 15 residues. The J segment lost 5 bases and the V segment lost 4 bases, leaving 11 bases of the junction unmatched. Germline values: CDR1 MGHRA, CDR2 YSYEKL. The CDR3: CASSPSPGTDNEQYF. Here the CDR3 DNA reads TGCGCCAGCAGCCCATCCCCCGGGACAGATAACGAGCAGTACTTC.